This TCR beta chain was profiled in a study of blood T cell repertoires in COVID-19. Study background: The study drew acute and convalescent COVID-19 samples from the United States, Italy and Spain. PBMCs, B-cell-depleted T cells, or T cells were the source of the cDNA or gDNA that made up the material.

Per the authors' pipeline: Amplified reference gene primers provided the basis for estimating nucleated cell counts. Produced via immunoSEQ multiplex PCR; TCRdb's table is partial and in-frame only. For V, J and clone size, that table is used; D and trimming come from the DNA. The sample lists roughly 40,000 clones; approximately 85% were seen once. This clone was counted between two and nine times. V was cut by 6 bases and J by 7 bases, with 10 bases left in between. In germline, CDR1 is WNHNN, CDR2 SYGVQD (reference sequence). The CDR3 covers 13 residues. The rearrangement links TRBV10-1 to TRBJ1-6; tentative D call: TRBD1 (6 bases). This TCR derives from a woman older than 75 with acute or convalescent COVID-19. The sample was peripheral blood. CDR3 DNA sequence: TGCGCCAGCAGCCCCGACAGGAATTCACCCCTCCACTTT. Translating gives CASSPDRNSPLHF.